This TCR beta chain comes out of a study of blood T cell repertoires in COVID-19. Cohort assignment relied on participant-reported clinical history. Per the germline V gene, CDR1 is SGHDN and CDR2 is FVKESK. CDR3 length: 14 residues. V shed 1 base and J 4 bases; nucleotides not matched to a gene: 0. TCRdb's table, derived via immunoSEQ multiplex PCR, lists solely in-frame clones and lacks some. In the table there are more than 250,000 clones, over 75% of which are singletons. This clone was detected only a few times. This chain uses TRBV14 with TRBJ2-5; 10 bases agree with TRBD1. The receptor's source is a man in his thirties or forties who had recovered from COVID-19. The source material was PBMCs or T cells enriched from blood (not recorded which). The CDR3: CASSQGTGGETQYF. As DNA, the CDR3 is TGTGCCAGCAGCCAAGGGACAGGGGGAGAGACCCAGTACTTC.